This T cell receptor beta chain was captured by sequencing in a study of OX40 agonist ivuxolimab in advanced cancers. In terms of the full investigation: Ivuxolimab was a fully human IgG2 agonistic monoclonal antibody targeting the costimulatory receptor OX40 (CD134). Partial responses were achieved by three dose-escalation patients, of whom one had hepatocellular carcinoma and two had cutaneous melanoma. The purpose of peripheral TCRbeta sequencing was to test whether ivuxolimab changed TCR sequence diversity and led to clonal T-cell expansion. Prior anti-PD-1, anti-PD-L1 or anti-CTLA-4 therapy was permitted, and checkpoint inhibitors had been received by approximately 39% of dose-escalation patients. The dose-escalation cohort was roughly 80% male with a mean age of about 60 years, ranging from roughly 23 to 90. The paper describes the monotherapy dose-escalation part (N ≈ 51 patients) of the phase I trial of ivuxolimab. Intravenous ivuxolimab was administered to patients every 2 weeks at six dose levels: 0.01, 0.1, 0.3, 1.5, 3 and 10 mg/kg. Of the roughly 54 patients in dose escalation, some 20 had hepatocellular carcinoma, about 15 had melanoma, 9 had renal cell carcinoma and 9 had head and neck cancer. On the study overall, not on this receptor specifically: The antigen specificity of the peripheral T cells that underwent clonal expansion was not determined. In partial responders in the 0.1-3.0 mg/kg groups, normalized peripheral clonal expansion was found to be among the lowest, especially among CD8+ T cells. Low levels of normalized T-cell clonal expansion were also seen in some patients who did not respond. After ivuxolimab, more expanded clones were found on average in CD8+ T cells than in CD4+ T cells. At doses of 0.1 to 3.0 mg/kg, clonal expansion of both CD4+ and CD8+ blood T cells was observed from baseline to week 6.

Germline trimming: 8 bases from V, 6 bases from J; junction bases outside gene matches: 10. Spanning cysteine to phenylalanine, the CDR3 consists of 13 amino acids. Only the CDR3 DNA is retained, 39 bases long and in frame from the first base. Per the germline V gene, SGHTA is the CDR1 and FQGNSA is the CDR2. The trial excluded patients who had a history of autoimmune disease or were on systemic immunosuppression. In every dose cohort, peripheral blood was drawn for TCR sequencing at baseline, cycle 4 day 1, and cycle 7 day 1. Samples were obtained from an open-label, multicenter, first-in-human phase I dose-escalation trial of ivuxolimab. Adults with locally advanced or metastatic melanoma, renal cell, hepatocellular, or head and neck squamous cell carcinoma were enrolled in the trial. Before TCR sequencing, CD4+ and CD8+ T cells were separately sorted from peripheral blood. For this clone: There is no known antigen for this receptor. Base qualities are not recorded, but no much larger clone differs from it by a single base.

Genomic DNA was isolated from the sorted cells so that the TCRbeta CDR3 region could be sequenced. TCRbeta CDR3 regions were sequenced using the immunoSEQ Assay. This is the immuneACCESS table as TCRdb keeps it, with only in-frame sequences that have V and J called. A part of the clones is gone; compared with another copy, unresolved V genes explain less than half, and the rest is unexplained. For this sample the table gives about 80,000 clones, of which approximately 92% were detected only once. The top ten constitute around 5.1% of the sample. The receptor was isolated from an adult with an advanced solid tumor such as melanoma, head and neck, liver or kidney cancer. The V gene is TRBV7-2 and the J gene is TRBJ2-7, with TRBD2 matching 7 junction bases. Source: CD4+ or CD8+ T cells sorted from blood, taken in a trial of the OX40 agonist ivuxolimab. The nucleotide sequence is TGTGCCAGCGGTAGCCTAGCGGTAGGCGAGCAGTACTTC. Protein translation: CASGSLAVGEQYF.